The next 10 T cell receptor beta chains were all read from a single sample in a study of T cell responses to AZD1222 COVID-19 vaccine. Data came from immunoSEQ multiplex PCR; TCRdb stores just in-frame clones and leaves some out. The sample holds about 99,000 clones, roughly 88% seen once. Sample: peripheral blood, taken on day 0 of AZD1222 vaccination. The receptors derive from an adult in good health.

The chain links TRBV12-3 or TRBV12-4 to TRBJ1-1, with no clear D. V was shortened by 5 bases and J by 0 bases, with 7 bases between the two germline ends. The CDR3 spans 13 residues. The CDR3 loop is CASSMTLNTEAFF. The DNA of the CDR3 is TGTGCCAGCAGTATGACTTTGAACACTGAAGCTTTCTTT.

This clone showed up just once. The V and J genes are TRBV4-1 and TRBJ2-1; 8 bases are shared with TRBD1. The CDR3 runs 16 residues. The V segment lost 4 bases and the J segment 3 bases; nucleotides outside the gene matches: 8. The germline gives CDR1 MGHRA, CDR2 YSYEKL. The chain's CDR3 is CASSRGAGGYYNEQFF. The CDR3 region has the DNA TGCGCCAGCAGCCGGGGGGCAGGGGGCTACTACAATGAGCAGTTCTTC.

In its sample, this clone was seen once. J is TRBJ2-1 and V is TRBV27; the match to TRBD2 covers 13 bases. The CDR3 consists of 15 residues. Germline CDR1 and CDR2: MNHEY and SMNVEV (reference sequence). Trimming took 5 bases from V and 13 from J; bases not matched to a gene: 11. The CDR3 nucleotides read TGTGCCAGCAGTGACTTCGGACTAGCGGGAGTTTTCCAGTTCTTC. Protein sequence: CASSDFGLAGVFQFF.

This chain joins TRBV6-2 or TRBV6-3 and TRBJ2-2; 7 positions match TRBD1. Per the germline V gene, CDR1 is MNHEY and CDR2 is SVGEGT. This CDR3 is 14 amino acids long. V gave up 5 bases and J gave up 4 bases; unmatched junction bases: 4. The CDR3 sequence: CASSDRAGTGELFF. The CDR3 nucleotides read TGTGCCAGCAGTGACAGGGCGGGCACCGGGGAGCTGTTTTTT.

The table lists this clone with a few counts. The chain recombines TRBV19 with TRBJ1-1; TRBD1 agrees at 9 bases. This CDR3 is built from 16 residues. Germline V gives CDR1 LNHDA, CDR2 SQIVND (reference sequence). Losses at the gene ends were 6 bases for V and 5 bases for J; bases not matched to a gene: 13. CDR3 DNA: TGTGCCAGTAGAGGACAGGGGAAGAAAGTTTTAACTGAAGCTTTCTTT. It codes for CASRGQGKKVLTEAFF.

This rearrangement joins TRBV10-3 to TRBJ2-7, with unresolved D. This CDR3 is built from 15 residues. V was shortened by 2 bases and J by 0 bases, with 11 bases between the two germline ends. Germline V CDR1 and CDR2: ENHRY, SYGVKD. Written as DNA, the CDR3 is TGTGCCATCAGTGAGGGATGGAAAAGCTCCTACGAGCAGTACTTC. Residues: CAISEGWKSSYEQYF.

This clone came up once. V gene TRBV7-9 combines with J gene TRBJ1-2, with 9 bases fitting TRBD1. Germline CDR1 reads SEHNR; CDR2 reads FQNEAQ (reference sequence). Trimming at V came to 1 base and at J to 4 bases, leaving 4 bases not matched to a gene. This CDR3 spans 15 amino acids. CDR3 nucleotides: TGTGCCAGCAGCTTAGATGGACAGGGGCGCTATGGCTACACCTTC. Protein: CASSLDGQGRYGYTF.

The chain carries TRBV27 and TRBJ2-7, with a possible D match to TRBD1 (5 bases). Germline loops: CDR1 MNHEY, CDR2 SMNVEV (reference sequence). The CDR3 extends over 16 amino acids. V was cut by 2 bases and J by 5 bases, with 19 bases left in between. The CDR3 sequence: CASSLVAAARTNEQYF. The CDR3 nucleotides are TGTGCCAGCAGTTTAGTGGCGGCGGCAAGGACAAACGAGCAGTACTTC.

The CDR3 reads CASSVRQGVATGELFF. DNA for the CDR3: TGTGCCAGTAGTGTCCGCCAAGGGGTGGCCACCGGGGAGCTGTTTTTT. V gene TRBV19 combines with J gene TRBJ2-2; D might be TRBD1 (5 bases). V was shortened by 5 bases and J by 4 bases, with 17 bases between the two germline ends. CDR3 length: 16 amino acids. Germline loops: CDR1 LNHDA, CDR2 SQIVND (reference sequence). Together with reference TRBV19 and TRBJ2-2, the CDR3 gives the full variable domain: DGGITQSPKYLFRKEGQNVTLSCEQNLNHDAMYWYRQDPGQGLRLIYYSQIVNDFQKGDIAEGYSVSREKKESFPLTVTSAQKNPTAFYLCASSVRQGVATGELFFGEGSRLTVL.

This chain uses TRBV4-1 with TRBJ1-5; TRBD1 matches 8 bases. V gave up 0 bases and J gave up 5 bases; unmatched junction bases: 9. Germline V gene lookup returns CDR1 MGHRA and CDR2 YSYEKL. This CDR3 spans 17 amino acids. The CDR3 sequence is CASSQEGQAKYHQPQHF. The DNA for the CDR3 is TGCGCCAGCAGCCAAGAGGGACAGGCGAAATATCATCAGCCCCAGCATTTT.